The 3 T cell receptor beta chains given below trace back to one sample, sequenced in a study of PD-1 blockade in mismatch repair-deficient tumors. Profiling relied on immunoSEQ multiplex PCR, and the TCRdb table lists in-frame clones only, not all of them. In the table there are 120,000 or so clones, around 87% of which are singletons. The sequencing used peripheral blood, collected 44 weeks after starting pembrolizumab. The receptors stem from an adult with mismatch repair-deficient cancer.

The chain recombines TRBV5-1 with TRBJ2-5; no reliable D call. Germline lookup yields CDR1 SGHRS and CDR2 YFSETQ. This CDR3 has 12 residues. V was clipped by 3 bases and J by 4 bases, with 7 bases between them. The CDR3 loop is CASSSGRETQYF. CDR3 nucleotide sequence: TGCGCCAGCAGCTCCGGGCGAGAGACCCAGTACTTC.

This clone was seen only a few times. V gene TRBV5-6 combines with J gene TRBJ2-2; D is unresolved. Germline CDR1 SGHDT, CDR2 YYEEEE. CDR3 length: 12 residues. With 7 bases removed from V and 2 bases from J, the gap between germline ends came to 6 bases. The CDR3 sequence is CASAPNTGELFF. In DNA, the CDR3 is TGTGCCAGCGCTCCCAACACCGGGGAGCTGTTTTTT.

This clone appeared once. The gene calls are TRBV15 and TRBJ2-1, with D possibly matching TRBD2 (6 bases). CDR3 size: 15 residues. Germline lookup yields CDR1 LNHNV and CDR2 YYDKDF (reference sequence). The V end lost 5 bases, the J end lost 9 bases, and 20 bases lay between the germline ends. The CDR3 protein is CATSLRTGAIGEQFF. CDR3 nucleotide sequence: TGTGCCACCAGCCTCCGAACGGGAGCGATTGGTGAGCAGTTCTTC.